Presented here are 20 T cell receptor beta chains from one specimen sequenced in a study of T cells in Graves' hyperthyroidism and ophthalmopathy. Researchers amplified the TCR beta CDR3 regions from RNA transcripts. Using the HTBI primer set, a first-round RT-PCR was run on the TCR CDR3. In TCRdb, the multiplex PCR reads were re-called with MiXCR into one record per CDR3 protein. Of about half a million distinct CDR3 sequences in the sample, around a quarter are singletons; the top ten hold around 10%. The material sequenced was blood. The receptors come from a woman aged 30 to 39 with Graves' ophthalmopathy.

The rearrangement links TRBV28 to TRBJ2-5; perhaps TRBD1 as D (6 bases). From germline, CDR1 is MDHEN and CDR2 SYDVKM. The CDR3 totals 13 residues. The germline V and J ends were trimmed by 6 bases and 9 bases, with 17 bases remaining between them. The CDR3 sequence is CASSPGHPGSQYF. The CDR3 region has the DNA TGTGCCAGCAGCCCGGGACACCCCGGGTCCCAGTACTTC. The full variable domain, completed using reference TRBV28 and TRBJ2-5, is DVKVTQSSRYLVKRTGEKVFLECVQDMDHENMFWYRQDPGLGLRLIYFSYDVKMKEKGDIPEGYSVSREKKERFSLILESASTNQTSMYLCASSPGHPGSQYFGPGTRLLVL.

This clonotype was found many times. The rearrangement uses TRBV7-3 and TRBJ2-7; 9 bases are a match to TRBD1. Trimming at V came to 4 bases and at J to 1 base, leaving 2 bases not matched to a gene. Germline V gene lookup returns CDR1 SGHTA and CDR2 FQGTGA. This CDR3 has 14 residues. CDR3 amino acids: CASSSTGGSYEQYF. The DNA for the CDR3 is TGTGCCAGCAGCTCGACAGGGGGATCCTACGAGCAGTACTTC.

This clonotype occurred many times. The rearrangement uses TRBV5-1 and TRBJ2-7, with D hard to call. V was pared by 6 bases and J by 4 bases, with 17 bases between. Germline V gene data show CDR1 as SGHRS and CDR2 as YFSETQ. The length of the CDR3 is 14 residues. The chain's CDR3 is CASMPSKGWYEQYF. The CDR3 nucleotides read TGCGCCAGCATGCCTTCGAAGGGCTGGTACGAGCAGTACTTC.

This clonotype was recorded many times. The V call is TRBV5-1, the J call TRBJ2-7; D is perhaps TRBD2 (5 bases). V lost 6 bases to trimming and J lost 0 bases, with 13 bases between them. Germline V gene data show CDR1 as SGHRS and CDR2 as YFSETQ. The length of the CDR3 is 14 residues. The CDR3 nucleotides read TGCGCCAGCACCCTTTCGGGGAGCTCCTACGAGCAGTACTTC. This gives the protein CASTLSGSSYEQYF.

This clonotype was seen a handful of times. The rearrangement uses TRBV6-2 or TRBV6-3 and TRBJ2-7; TRBD2 is a possible D gene (6 bases). The CDR3 is 15 residues long. Germline CDR1 MNHEY, CDR2 SVGEGT. With 7 bases removed from V and 0 bases from J, the gap between germline ends came to 16 bases. The CDR3 protein is CASKGRAGTSYEQYF. The DNA for the CDR3 is TGTGCCAGCAAGGGCCGGGCGGGGACCTCCTACGAGCAGTACTTC.

In the case of this clonotype: As the CDR3 is not closed by the conserved phenylalanine or tryptophan, this likely results from a read error. The V and J genes are TRBV12-3 or TRBV12-4 and TRBJ1-1; D call uncertain. Trimming pared 5 bases from V and 0 bases from J, leaving 7 bases between. The CDR3 contains 13 residues. In DNA form, the CDR3 reads TGTGCCAGCAGTAGCGGACTGAACACTGAAGCTTTCTCT. It specifies CASSSGLNTEAFS.

The chain recombines TRBV15 with TRBJ2-5; 9 nucleotides match TRBD1. CDR1 is LNHNV, CDR2 YYDKDF, per germline (reference sequence). V shed 8 bases, J shed 5 bases, and the junction held 6 bases outside the gene matches. This CDR3 is built from 13 residues. CDR3 region: CATLAGTGETQYF. Here the CDR3 DNA reads TGTGCCACCCTCGCCGGGACAGGGGAGACCCAGTACTTC.

This clonotype was detected ten times or more. The chain couples TRBV11-1 to TRBJ1-1; TRBD1 is a possible D gene (6 bases). The ends were cut back, 1 base at V and 4 bases at J, with 22 bases in the middle. Germline assignment: CDR1 SGHAT and CDR2 FQDESV (reference sequence). The CDR3 covers 18 residues. CDR3 in DNA: TGTGCCAGCAGCTTAGTAGGAGCAGGGGTTGTAGGGGGCACTGAAGCTTTCTTT. It encodes CASSLVGAGVVGGTEAFF.

This chain links TRBV15 with TRBJ1-1; D remains ambiguous. Trimming took off 0 bases at V and 6 bases at J, with 11 bases between the two ends. Germline V gives CDR1 LNHNV, CDR2 YYDKDF (reference sequence). The CDR3 totals 14 residues. The CDR3 protein is CATSRDTQESEAFF. CDR3 in DNA: TGTGCCACCAGCAGAGATACTCAGGAATCTGAAGCTTTCTTT. The full variable domain, completed using reference TRBV15 and TRBJ1-1, is DAMVIQNPRYQVTQFGKPVTLSCSQTLNHNVMYWYQQKSSQAPKLLFHYYDKDFNNEADTPDNFQSRRPNTSFCFLDIRSPGLGDTAMYLCATSRDTQESEAFFGQGTRLTVV.

In this sample, this clonotype turned up many times. The chain employs TRBV11-2 and TRBJ2-5; possible D gene TRBD1, 5 bases. The CDR3 contains 13 residues. V was cut by 4 bases and J by 5 bases, with 11 bases left in between. Germline CDR1 and CDR2: SGHAT and FQNNGV. The CDR3 DNA is TGTGCCAGCAGCTCCGGACATTCGGAGACCCAGTACTTC. Encoded protein: CASSSGHSETQYF.

The genes are TRBV7-2 and TRBJ2-7, with a possible D match to TRBD2 (6 bases). The CDR3 totals 14 residues. The V end was cut by 5 bases, the J end by 3 bases, with 14 bases between. The germline CDR1 and CDR2 sequences are SGHTA and FQGNSA. The DNA of the CDR3 is TGTGCCAGCAGCCATTCTAGGACTAACTACGAGCAGTACTTC. Its translation is CASSHSRTNYEQYF.

The chain employs TRBV12-3 or TRBV12-4 and TRBJ2-4; 11 bases fit TRBD1. The CDR3 extends over 12 amino acids. The V segment lost 8 bases and the J segment 8 bases; nucleotides outside the gene matches: 2. CDR3 nucleotide sequence: TGTGCCAGCGGGACAGGGGGGTACATTCAGTACTTC. This gives the protein CASGTGGYIQYF.

This clonotype was detected ten times or more. The chain links TRBV6-2 or TRBV6-3 to TRBJ1-2, with no clear D. This CDR3 has 14 amino acids. V was trimmed by 8 bases and J by 4 bases, leaving 17 bases between them. Germline loops: CDR1 MNHEY, CDR2 SVGEGT. The CDR3 coding sequence is TGTGCCAGCGGGCAGCCTGCCTCTAGCTATGGCTACACCTTC. Amino acid sequence: CASGQPASSYGYTF.

J is TRBJ2-3 and V is TRBV6-1, with 9 bases identical to TRBD2. V lost 6 bases and J lost 0; bases outside the gene matches: 4. This CDR3 region has 15 residues. Germline CDR1 and CDR2: MNHNS and SASEGT. The CDR3 protein is CASRRLAASTDTQYF. In DNA, the CDR3 is TGTGCCAGCAGGAGACTAGCGGCTAGCACAGATACGCAGTATTTT.

This clonotype was seen at least ten times. The chain joins TRBV19 to TRBJ1-2; 9 bases agree with TRBD1. Looked up from germline, CDR1 is LNHDA and CDR2 is SQIVND (reference sequence). The CDR3 has 15 residues. Germline trimming cut 8 bases from V and 7 bases from J; bases unmatched to any gene: 14. CDR3 bases: TGTGCCAGTGGTAAAGGGGTACAGGGGGCCAGTGGCTACACCTTC. Protein sequence: CASGKGVQGASGYTF.

The sample holds many counts of this clonotype. This chain connects TRBV19 to TRBJ1-5, with 11 bases aligning to TRBD1. V trimming: 5 bases; J trimming: 2 bases; junction bases outside the gene matches: 5. This CDR3 is 16 amino acids long. Germline lookup yields CDR1 LNHDA and CDR2 SQIVND (reference sequence). CDR3 sequence reads: CASSQGQGDGNQPQHF. The CDR3 DNA reads TGTGCCAGTAGTCAGGGACAGGGGGACGGCAATCAGCCCCAGCATTTT.

This clonotype was detected only a few times. This chain uses TRBV6-2 or TRBV6-3 with TRBJ2-3, with TRBD2 identical over 10 bases. Germline-derived CDR1 and CDR2 are MNHEY and SVGEGT. This CDR3 has 13 residues. The ends lost 6 bases at V and 4 bases at J; junction bases unmatched: 1. Here the CDR3 reads CASRGTSADTQYF. The CDR3, as DNA: TGTGCCAGCAGAGGGACTAGCGCAGATACGCAGTATTTT.

The sample holds many counts of this clonotype. The chain combines TRBV5-1 with TRBJ2-7, with D unresolved. CDR1 is SGHRS, CDR2 YFSETQ, per germline. The CDR3 is made up of 14 amino acids. Between the trimmed V and J ends, which lost 0 bases and 3 bases, there was a span of 10 bases. CDR3 sequence (DNA): TGCGCCAGCAGCTTGGAGTCAGTTTTCTACGAGCAGTACTTC. It codes for CASSLESVFYEQYF.

This clonotype was counted ten times or more. J is TRBJ1-1 and V is TRBV6-5; 11 nucleotides line up with TRBD1. This CDR3 comprises 15 residues. Unmatched junction bases numbered 10, after V lost 7 bases and J lost 6 bases. Germline V gene lookup returns CDR1 MNHEY and CDR2 SVGAGI. For the CDR3, the DNA is TGTGCCAGCAACTCCTTAGGACAGGGGGCTCCTGAAGCTTTCTTT. Translated, it gives CASNSLGQGAPEAFF.

This chain connects TRBV28 to TRBJ1-2; D unresolved. The CDR3 length is 12 residues. Germline CDR1 and CDR2: MDHEN and SYDVKM. The ends were cut back, 4 bases at V and 8 bases at J, with 11 bases in the middle. This CDR3 is CASSWTDTGYTF. The DNA for the CDR3 is TGTGCCAGCAGTTGGACGGATACGGGCTACACCTTC.